These T cell receptor beta chains were read from a single sample in a study of molecular identifiers for immune sequencing clone quantification. TCRdb ran MiXCR on the PCR reads and lists one entry per CDR3 protein. Here the sample spans approximately 590,000 distinct CDR3 sequences, about 25% being singletons. The sample consisted of naive CD8+ T cells from blood, with Jurkat cell RNA spiked in. The receptors shown here come from a human donor in good health. Some libraries in this study had Jurkat cell RNA spiked in. CDR3s include the opening cysteine and the closing phenylalanine or tryptophan. The order of the fields is V gene, clone size, D gene, J gene, CDR3 protein, CDR3 DNA. D genes are given only for firm matches. The size of a clone is reported for some rows only, either as once, few or many, or as a class for expanded clones.

TRBV18	.	TRBD2	TRBJ2-1	CASSLLAGGGNYNEQFF	TGTGCCAGCTCATTGCTAGCGGGTGGAGGTAACTACAATGAGCAGTTCTTC
TRBV28	many	TRBD1	TRBJ2-5	CAIRDRGKETQYF	TGTGCCATAAGGGACAGGGGGAAAGAGACCCAGTACTTC
TRBV9	.	TRBD2	TRBJ2-2	CASSVSGGAATGELFF	TGTGCCAGCAGCGTTAGCGGGGGGGCCGCCACCGGGGAGCTGTTTTTT
TRBV12-3/TRBV12-4	many	TRBD1	TRBJ2-7	CASSTPRDSFYEQYF	TGTGCCAGCAGTACCCCCCGGGACAGCTTCTACGAGCAGTACTTC
TRBV7-9	.	.	TRBJ2-7	CASSLVTIDEQYF	TGTGCCAGCAGCTTAGTTACTATCGACGAGCAGTACTTC
TRBV30	few	.	TRBJ2-1	CAWSDSDRSSYNEQFF	TGTGCCTGGAGTGACTCGGACAGAAGCTCCTACAATGAGCAGTTCTTC
TRBV2	.	.	TRBJ2-3	CASIVGGRVRTVTQYF	TGTGCCAGCATTGTGGGGGGGCGGGTTCGCACAGTTACGCAGTATTTT
TRBV13	few	.	TRBJ2-7	CASSLAGRGSGYEQYF	TGTGCCAGCAGCTTAGCCGGCAGGGGTTCGGGCTACGAGCAGTACTTC
TRBV3-2	few	.	TRBJ1-5	CASSPSRASNQPQHF	TGTGCCAGCAGCCCTTCCCGGGCCTCCAATCAGCCCCAGCATTTT
TRBV6-2/TRBV6-3	.	.	TRBJ2-3	CASSSPARLTDTQYF	TGTGCCAGCAGTTCGCCGGCCCGCCTCACAGATACGCAGTATTTT
TRBV9	.	.	TRBJ2-7	CASSAGEYSGIYEQYF	TGTGCCAGCAGCGCCGGGGAATACTCGGGGATCTACGAGCAGTACTTC
TRBV6-6	few	.	TRBJ1-4	CASSLWQGFVEKLFF	TGTGCCAGCAGCCTCTGGCAGGGGTTTGTGGAAAAACTGTTTTTT
TRBV27	many	.	TRBJ2-5	CASNPQETQYF	TGTGCCAGCAACCCCCAAGAGACCCAGTACTTC
TRBV2	.	.	TRBJ1-1	CASSVTQGNTEPFF	TGTGCCAGCAGTGTTACGCAGGGAAACACTGAACCTTTCTTT
TRBV13	.	.	TRBJ2-1	CASSFARDEQFF	TGTGCCAGCAGCTTTGCCAGGGATGAGCAGTTCTTC
TRBV5-3	.	.	TRBJ2-5	CASSYHPAETQYF	TGTGCCAGCAGCTACCATCCGGCGGAGACCCAGTACTTC
TRBV11-2	many	.	TRBJ2-4	CASSSTLENIQYF	TGTGCCAGCAGCTCGACACTAGAGAACATTCAGTACTTC